A single sample is the source of the 13 T cell receptor beta chains below, sequenced in a study of low-dose radiotherapy and immunotherapy resistance in tumors. With TRAV- and TRBV-specific primers, first-strand cDNA was made, covering the alpha and beta chains. A roughly 20-cycle PCR with a constant-region primer and V-primer adapter amplified TCRs. TCRdb re-called the reads through MiXCR, storing one row per CDR3 protein. This table holds fewer than 7,500 distinct CDR3 sequences, 84% found once. These receptors originate from a human donor with advanced metastatic prostate, ovarian, gallbladder or colorectal cancer (not recorded which). This table probably holds off-target reads from a library built for another chain.

V is TRBV6-5 and J is TRBJ2-3; 8 bases map to TRBD1. Germline CDR1 reads MNHEY; CDR2 reads SVGAGI. With V trimmed by 5 bases and J by 1 base, 5 bases remained unmatched. The CDR3 has 15 residues. DNA for the CDR3: TGTGCCAGCAGTCTACTGGACAGGGGCACAGATACGCAGTATTTT. Encoded protein: CASSLLDRGTDTQYF.

This clonotype was counted a single time. The gene calls are TRBV4-1 and TRBJ2-5; 8 bases fit TRBD1. V lost 1 base to trimming and J lost 4 bases; unmatched junction nucleotides: 2. The CDR3 runs 14 residues. Germline V gene lookup returns CDR1 MGHRA and CDR2 YSYEKL. The DNA of the CDR3 is TGCGCCAGCAGCCAAGTGGGGACAGGAGAGACCCAGTACTTC. Its protein is CASSQVGTGETQYF.

The chain has TRBV12-3 or TRBV12-4 and TRBJ2-7; either TRBD1 or TRBD2 may fit D (6 bases each). CDR3 length: 18 amino acids. V was pared by 7 bases and J by 2 bases, with 27 bases between. CDR3 coding DNA: TGTGCCAGCATCCCAAGGGGGGTACGGGACCGATGTGCCTACGAGCAGTACTTC. This codes for CASIPRGVRDRCAYEQYF.

The V gene is TRBV5-6, the J gene TRBJ2-2; 7 bases are shared with TRBD2. CDR1 is SGHDT and CDR2 is YYEEEE in the germline V gene. This CDR3 spans 15 amino acids. V shed 4 bases, J shed 5 bases, and the junction held 8 bases outside the gene matches. CDR3 sequence: CASSPTGGGTGELFF. The CDR3 DNA is TGTGCCAGCAGCCCAACGGGGGGAGGGACCGGGGAGCTGTTTTTT. Complete variable domain (other parts from reference TRBV5-6 and TRBJ2-2): DAGVTQSPTHLIKTRGQQVTLRCSPKSGHDTVSWYQQALGQGPQFIFQYYEEEERQRGNFPDRFSGHQFPNYSSELNVNALLLGDSALYLCASSPTGGGTGELFFGEGSRLTVL.

This chain joins TRBV3-1 and TRBJ2-7, with D possibly TRBD2 on 5 matching bases. The germline CDR1 and CDR2 sequences are LGHDT and YNNKEL (reference sequence). The V and J ends lost 0 bases and 8 bases respectively, with 8 bases between them. This CDR3 comprises 12 residues. CDR3 in DNA: TGTGCCAGCAGCCAAGAGGGGAGACAGCAGTACTTC. Translating gives CASSQEGRQQYF.

The chain's CDR3 is CASTPSGRDTEAFF. The CDR3 coding sequence is TGTGCCAGCACCCCTTCCGGCAGGGACACTGAAGCTTTCTTT. The rearrangement uses TRBV7-9 and TRBJ1-1; D is possibly TRBD1 (5 bases). CDR1 and CDR2 (germline): SEHNR, FQNEAQ (reference sequence). This CDR3 spans 14 amino acids. The V and J ends lost 7 bases and 3 bases respectively, with 15 bases between them.

The CDR3 coding sequence is TGCAGCGTTGGGCTCTCCAGGGAGAACACCGGGGAGCTGTTTTTT. It encodes CSVGLSRENTGELFF. The J gene is TRBJ2-2, the V gene TRBV29-1; D perhaps matches TRBD1 (5 bases). The length of the CDR3 is 15 residues. Trimming removed 4 bases from V and 1 base from J, with 13 bases in between. Germline loops: CDR1 SQVTM, CDR2 ANQGSEA.

The CDR3 protein is CASSRLLSSYNEQFF. DNA for the CDR3: TGTGCCAGCAGCCGACTGCTGAGCTCCTACAATGAGCAGTTCTTC. The chain is built from TRBV11-1 and TRBJ2-1, with D unclear. The CDR3 has 15 residues. The V gene lost 5 bases and the J gene lost 0 bases, with 11 bases spanning the gap. Germline V gene sequence: CDR1 SGHAT, CDR2 FQDESV (reference sequence).

This chain joins TRBV10-2 and TRBJ2-3, with TRBD2 identical over 8 bases. Looked up from germline, CDR1 is WSHSY and CDR2 is SAAADI. With 8 bases clipped from V and 4 bases from J, the junction kept 8 bases outside the gene matches. The CDR3 has 14 amino acids. As DNA, the CDR3 is TGCGCCAGCCGCCCTGCGGGGGGAGCAGATACGCAGTATTTT. This sequence encodes CASRPAGGADTQYF.

The sample holds one count of this clonotype. This chain links TRBV12-3 or TRBV12-4 with TRBJ1-5; no firm D call. V gave up 7 bases and J gave up 0 bases, with 7 bases separating them. The CDR3 is 13 amino acids. The CDR3 loop is CASTVYSNQPQHF. As DNA, the CDR3 is TGTGCCAGCACCGTGTATAGCAATCAGCCCCAGCATTTT.

A few counts support this clonotype. J is TRBJ2-2 and V is TRBV11-2; 7 positions agree with TRBD1. V was pared by 5 bases and J by 4 bases, with 13 bases of the junction left unmatched. The CDR3 runs to 17 residues. Germline V gene sequence: CDR1 SGHAT, CDR2 FQNNGV. DNA of the CDR3: TGTGCCAGCAGCAGCCTAACCAACAGGGGTCTCACCGGGGAGCTGTTTTTT. Protein product: CASSSLTNRGLTGELFF.

The chain couples TRBV4-1 to TRBJ1-1; a weak D match, TRBD1 (5 bases). There are 15 residues in the CDR3. V shed 1 base and J shed 10 bases, with 19 bases lying between them. CDR1 and CDR2 from the germline V gene are MGHRA and YSYEKL. The CDR3 sequence is CASSQAQTVFLGAFF. Written as DNA, the CDR3 is TGCGCCAGCAGCCAAGCCCAGACAGTGTTCCTCGGAGCTTTCTTT.

The chain is built from TRBV7-3 and TRBJ2-5; D remains unclear. In germline, CDR1 is SGHTA, CDR2 FQGTGA. Trimming took 10 bases from V and 2 from J, leaving 11 bases between them. This CDR3 has 12 amino acids. The CDR3 loop reads CATAAAQETQYF. The DNA of the CDR3 is TGTGCCACTGCGGCAGCGCAAGAGACCCAGTACTTC. Looking up the rest from reference TRBV7-3 and TRBJ2-5 gives the full variable domain: GAGVSQTPSNKVTEKGKYVELRCDPISGHTALYWYRQSLGQGPEFLIYFQGTGAADDSGLPNDRFFAVRPEGSVSTLKIQRTERGDSAVYLCATAAAQETQYFGPGTRLLVL.